The text below deals with one TCR beta chain. Antigen specificity is unknown. This entry is derived from a study of cytomegalovirus exposure and HLA in healthy donors. Study-level findings and limits: With high specificity and sensitivity, the classifier reportedly diagnosed cytomegalovirus status. When a later analysis compared HLA-associated TCR beta chains with equally common others, the HLA-associated chains turned out to be more clonally expanded and to have lower generation probabilities. Specificity for CMV antigens was confirmed in vitro for a few of the CMV-associated chains.

PCR primers comprised 60 Vbeta and 13 Jbeta primers. Profiling relied on immunoSEQ multiplex PCR, and the TCRdb table lists in-frame clones only, not all of them. This table has around 160,000 clones, around 80% appearing once. The TCR comes from a human donor in good health. The sequencing sample was made of PBMCs.

The CDR3 loop reads CASEAPFIDYGYTF. The CDR3 coding sequence is TGTGCCAGTGAGGCCCCATTTATTGACTATGGCTACACCTTC. The gene calls are TRBV6-6 and TRBJ1-2; D gene ambiguous. V was trimmed by 9 bases and J by 3 bases, leaving 17 bases between them. This CDR3 spans 14 amino acids. Germline CDR1 MNHNY, CDR2 SVGAGI (reference sequence).